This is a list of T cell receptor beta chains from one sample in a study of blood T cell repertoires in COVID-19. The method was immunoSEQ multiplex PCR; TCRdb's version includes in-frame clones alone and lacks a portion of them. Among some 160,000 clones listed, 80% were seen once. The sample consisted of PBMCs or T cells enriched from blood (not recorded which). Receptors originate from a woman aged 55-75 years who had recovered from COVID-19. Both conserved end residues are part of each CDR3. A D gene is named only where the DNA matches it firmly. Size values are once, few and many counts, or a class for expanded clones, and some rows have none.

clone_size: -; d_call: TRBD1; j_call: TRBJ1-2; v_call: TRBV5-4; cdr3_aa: CASSVHDRVWGYTF; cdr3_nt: TGTGCCAGCAGCGTTCATGACAGGGTGTGGGGCTACACCTTC
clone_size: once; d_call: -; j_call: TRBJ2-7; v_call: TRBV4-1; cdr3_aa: CASSHPRDLPERHEQYF; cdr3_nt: TGCGCCAGCAGCCACCCCCGGGACTTGCCCGAACGTCACGAGCAGTACTTC
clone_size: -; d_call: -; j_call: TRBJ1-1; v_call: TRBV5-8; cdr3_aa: CASSFKPPGAFF; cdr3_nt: TGTGCCAGCAGCTTCAAGCCGCCGGGGGCTTTCTTT
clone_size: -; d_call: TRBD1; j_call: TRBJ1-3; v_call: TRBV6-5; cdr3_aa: CASTKGQGTGNTIYF; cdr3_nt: TGTGCCAGCACCAAGGGACAGGGGACTGGAAACACCATATATTTT
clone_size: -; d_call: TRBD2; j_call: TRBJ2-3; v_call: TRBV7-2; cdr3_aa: CASSLDYERGMQYF; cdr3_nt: TGTGCCAGCAGCTTAGATTATGAGCGGGGGATGCAGTATTTT
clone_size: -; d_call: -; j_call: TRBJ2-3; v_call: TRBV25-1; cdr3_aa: CASSEPWTTVSTDTQYF; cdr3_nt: TGTGCCAGCAGTGAACCCTGGACTACCGTTAGCACAGATACGCAGTATTTT
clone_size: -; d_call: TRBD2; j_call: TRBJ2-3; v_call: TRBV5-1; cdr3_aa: CASSYQDTQTGGTQYF; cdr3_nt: TGCGCCAGCAGCTATCAGGACACTCAAACGGGGGGTACGCAGTATTTT
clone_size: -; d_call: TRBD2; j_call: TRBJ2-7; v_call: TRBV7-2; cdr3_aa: CASSPRGGLFEQYF; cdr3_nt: TGTGCCAGCAGCCCCCGGGGGGGCCTGTTTGAGCAGTACTTC
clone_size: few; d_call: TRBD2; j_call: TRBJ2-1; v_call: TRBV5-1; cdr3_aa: CASSFNGLAGVYNEQFF; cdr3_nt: TGCGCCAGCAGCTTCAACGGACTAGCGGGGGTCTACAATGAGCAGTTCTTC
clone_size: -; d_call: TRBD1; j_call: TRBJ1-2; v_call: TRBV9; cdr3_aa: CASTLTPQGAGYGYTF; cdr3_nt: TGTGCCAGCACCCTTACCCCACAGGGGGCGGGCTATGGCTACACCTTC
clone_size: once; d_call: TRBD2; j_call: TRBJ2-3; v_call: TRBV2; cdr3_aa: CASRETSGGAYGDTQYF; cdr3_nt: TGTGCCAGCAGGGAGACTAGCGGGGGGGCCTATGGAGATACGCAGTATTTT
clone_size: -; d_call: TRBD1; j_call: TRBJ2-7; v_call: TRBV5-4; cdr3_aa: CASSLEGASGEQYF; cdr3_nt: TGTGCCAGCAGCTTGGAGGGGGCATCTGGCGAGCAGTACTTC
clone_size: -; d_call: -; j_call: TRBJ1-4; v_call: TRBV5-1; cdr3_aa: CASSLGGQPNEKLFF; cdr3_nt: TGCGCCAGCAGCTTGGGAGGACAGCCAAATGAAAAACTGTTTTTT
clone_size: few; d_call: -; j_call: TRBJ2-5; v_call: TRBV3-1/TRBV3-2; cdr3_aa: CASSRPSPQETQYF; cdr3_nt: TGTGCCAGCAGCCGGCCTAGTCCCCAAGAGACCCAGTACTTC
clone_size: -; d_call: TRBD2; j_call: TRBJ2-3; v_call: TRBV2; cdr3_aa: CASNSIRRGEYF; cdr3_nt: TGTGCCAGCAACTCGATACGGCGGGGGGAGTATTTT
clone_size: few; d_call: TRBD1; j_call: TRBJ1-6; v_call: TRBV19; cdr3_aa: CASSHSGTENSPLHF; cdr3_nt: TGTGCCAGTAGTCACTCCGGGACAGAGAATTCACCCCTCCACTTT
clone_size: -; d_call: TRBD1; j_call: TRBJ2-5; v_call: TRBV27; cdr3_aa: CASRPTGGVGTQYF; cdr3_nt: TGTGCCAGCAGACCGACAGGGGGGGTTGGGACCCAGTACTTC
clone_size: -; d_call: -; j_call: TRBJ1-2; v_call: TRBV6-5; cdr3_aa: CASRGPNYGYTF; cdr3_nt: TGTGCCAGCAGGGGCCCCAACTATGGCTACACCTTC
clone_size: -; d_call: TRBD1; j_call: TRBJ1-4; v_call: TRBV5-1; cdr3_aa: CASSDPEGAGEKLFF; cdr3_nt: TGCGCCAGCAGCGACCCGGAGGGGGCTGGTGAAAAACTGTTTTTT
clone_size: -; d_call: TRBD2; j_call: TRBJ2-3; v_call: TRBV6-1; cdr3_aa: CASSEGGLPHF; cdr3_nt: TGTGCCAGCAGTGAAGGGGGACTACCACATTTT
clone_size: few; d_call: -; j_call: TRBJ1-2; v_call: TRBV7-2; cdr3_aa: CASSNSRAGNYGYTF; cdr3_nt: TGTGCCAGCAGCAACTCCCGGGCAGGGAACTATGGCTACACCTTC
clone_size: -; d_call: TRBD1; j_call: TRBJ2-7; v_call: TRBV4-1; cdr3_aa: CASSQPGQGGNYEQYF; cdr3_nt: TGCGCCAGCAGCCAACCGGGACAGGGGGGTAACTACGAGCAGTACTTC
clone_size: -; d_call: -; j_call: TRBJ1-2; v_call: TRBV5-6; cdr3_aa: CASSRAGIGYTF; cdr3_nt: TGTGCCAGCAGCCGTGCAGGGATTGGCTACACCTTC
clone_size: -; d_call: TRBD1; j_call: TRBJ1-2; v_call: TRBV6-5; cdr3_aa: CASSYTGQGGGYTF; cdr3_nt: TGTGCCAGCAGTTACACGGGACAGGGTGGTGGCTACACCTTC
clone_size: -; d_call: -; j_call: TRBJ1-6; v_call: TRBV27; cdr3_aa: CASSSRAEGGGNSPLHF; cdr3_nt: TGTGCCAGCAGTTCCCGAGCCGAGGGTGGAGGAAATTCACCCCTCCACTTT
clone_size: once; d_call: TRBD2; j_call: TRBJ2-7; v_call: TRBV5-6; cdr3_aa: CASSLREVHEQYF; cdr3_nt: TGTGCCAGCAGCCTACGGGAGGTCCACGAGCAGTACTTC
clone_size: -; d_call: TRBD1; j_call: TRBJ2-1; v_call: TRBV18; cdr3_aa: CASTEGASPIPFF; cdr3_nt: TGTGCCAGTACCGAGGGGGCCTCCCCCATTCCGTTCTTC
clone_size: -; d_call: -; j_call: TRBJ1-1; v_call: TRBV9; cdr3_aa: CASSVALLGGTEAFF; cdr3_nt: TGTGCCAGCAGCGTAGCCCTCCTAGGGGGCACTGAAGCTTTCTTT
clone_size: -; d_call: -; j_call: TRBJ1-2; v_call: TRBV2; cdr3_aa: CASRAGDGYGYTF; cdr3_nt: TGTGCCAGCAGAGCAGGGGACGGCTATGGCTACACCTTC
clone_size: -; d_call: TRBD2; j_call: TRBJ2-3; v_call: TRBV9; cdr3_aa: CASSGRDGTSGGPADTQYF; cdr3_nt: TGTGCCAGCAGCGGGCGGGACGGGACTAGCGGGGGGCCTGCAGATACGCAGTATTTT
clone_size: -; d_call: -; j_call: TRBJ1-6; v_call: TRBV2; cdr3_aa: CASSELPVNSPLHF; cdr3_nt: TGTGCCAGCAGTGAATTACCGGTCAATTCACCCCTCCACTTT
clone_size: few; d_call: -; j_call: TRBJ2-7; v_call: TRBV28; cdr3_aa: CASSLRVPYEQYF; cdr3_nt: TGTGCCAGCAGTTTACGAGTGCCCTACGAGCAGTACTTC
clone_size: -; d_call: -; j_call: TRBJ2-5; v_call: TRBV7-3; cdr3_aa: CASSGLASETQYF; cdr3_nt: TGTGCCAGCAGCGGGCTAGCATCGGAGACCCAGTACTTC
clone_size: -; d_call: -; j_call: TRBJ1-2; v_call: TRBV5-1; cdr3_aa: CASSQDSDYGYTF; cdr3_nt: TGCGCCAGCAGCCAGGACAGCGACTATGGCTACACCTTC
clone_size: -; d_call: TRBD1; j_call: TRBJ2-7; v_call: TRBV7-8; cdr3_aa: CASSKDRAATYEQYF; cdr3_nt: TGTGCCAGCAGCAAGGACAGGGCAGCGACCTACGAGCAGTACTTC
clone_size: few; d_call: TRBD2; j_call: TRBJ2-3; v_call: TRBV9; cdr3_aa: CASSVAGLGTDTQYF; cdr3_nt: TGTGCCAGCAGCGTAGCGGGACTAGGCACAGATACGCAGTATTTT
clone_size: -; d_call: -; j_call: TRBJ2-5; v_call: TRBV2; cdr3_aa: CASSGQVGAETQYF; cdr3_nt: TGTGCCAGCAGTGGACAGGTGGGGGCAGAGACCCAGTACTTC
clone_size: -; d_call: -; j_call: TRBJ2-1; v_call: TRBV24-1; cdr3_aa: CATSDYSFDEQFF; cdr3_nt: TGTGCCACCAGTGATTACAGCTTCGATGAGCAGTTCTTC
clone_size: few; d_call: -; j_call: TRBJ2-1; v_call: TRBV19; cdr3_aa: CARMTASGYNEQFF; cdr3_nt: TGTGCCAGAATGACAGCCTCCGGCTACAATGAGCAGTTCTTC
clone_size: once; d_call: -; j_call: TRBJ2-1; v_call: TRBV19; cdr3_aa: CASSMFDNEQFF; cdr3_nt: TGTGCCAGTAGTATGTTCGACAATGAGCAGTTCTTC